This T cell receptor beta chain was identified during a study of regulatory T cells in long-lasting Graves disease. Time point in this sample: persistent/refractory GD, antithyroid drugs over 5 years with positive TRAb. Making the TCR library involved RNA that had been extracted from PBMCs. This clonotype has more than one count but fewer than ten. A much larger clone lies a single base off, so this may be a read error. The CDR3 covers 16 residues. Germline CDR1 and CDR2: MDHEN and SYDVKM. In building TCR beta libraries, iRepertoire HTBI primers were used together with Arm-PCR of CDR3 regions. Using its own MiXCR run on the multiplex PCR reads, TCRdb lists one record per CDR3 protein. The sample shows 350,000 to 450,000 distinct CDR3 sequences, approximately 22% of them seen only once.

This clonotype originated in a female donor with Graves disease. This chain connects TRBV28 to TRBJ2-6, with a weak D call TRBD2 (6 bases). Material: peripheral blood mononuclear cells (PBMCs), obtained when the disease was refractory, from a patient treated with antithyroid drugs. The CDR3 DNA reads TGTGCCAGCAGTTCGGGGGTCGCCTCTGGGGTCAACGTCCTGACTTTC. Its translation: CASSSGVASGVNVLTF. The whole variable domain, remainder taken from reference TRBV28 and TRBJ2-6, is DVKVTQSSRYLVKRTGEKVFLECVQDMDHENMFWYRQDPGLGLRLIYFSYDVKMKEKGDIPEGYSVSREKKERFSLILESASTNQTSMYLCASSSGVASGVNVLTFGAGSRLTVL.